This note documents a single T cell receptor (beta chain) sequence. The antigen is not known. Germline CDR1 SSHAT, CDR2 FNYEAQ (reference sequence). The CDR3 is 16 amino acids. V was pared by 5 bases and J by 3 bases, with 17 bases between. The sample belongs to a study of siplizumab effects on memory and regulatory T cells. The study's findings and limits: Sequences below about 10^-5 frequency were poorly captured, limiting mapping of alloreactive clones. Confirmatory evidence of suppressive function in proliferating siplizumab-culture Tregs was not obtained.

Each sample had around 110,000 TCR templates assayed. Measured with immunoSEQ multiplex PCR; TCRdb has only the in-frame clones, and not every one. The repertoire consists of 65,000 to 85,000 clones, with around 93% occurring once and the leading ten covering roughly 4.7%. The rearrangement joins TRBV7-7 to TRBJ2-1; a weak D match, TRBD2 (6 bases). The TCR was taken from a human donor in good health. Sequencing input: CD8+ T cells sorted from blood. In DNA, the CDR3 is TGTGCCAGCAGCCCAACCGGGGGACCGCACTACAATGAGCAGTTCTTC. It specifies CASSPTGGPHYNEQFF. Full variable domain (rest looked up from reference TRBV7-7 and TRBJ2-1): GAGVSQSPRYKVTKRGQDVTLRCDPISSHATLYWYQQALGQGPEFLTYFNYEAQPDKSGLPSDRFSAERPEGSISTLTIQRTEQRDSAMYRCASSPTGGPHYNEQFFGPGTRLTVL.